This section outlines one T cell receptor beta chain sequence together with its context. This record comes from a study of blood T cells in healthy people across ages. A second PCR, run for roughly 7 to 12 cycles, used a sample-barcoded 5' primer plus a J-beta primer mix. TCRdb re-analysed the 5' RACE reads in MiXCR, keeping a single row per CDR3 protein. The sample holds about 1.6 million distinct CDR3 sequences, about 31% seen once. V was cut by 5 bases and J by 1 base, with 11 bases left in between. The germline V gene has CDR1 SGHVS and CDR2 FQNEAQ. This CDR3 is 14 amino acids long. The receptor was derived from a woman aged 25 to 39 in good health. The V and J genes are TRBV7-8 and TRBJ1-1, with D unclear. The sequenced sample consisted of blood. The CDR3 DNA reads as TGTGCCAGCAGCCCCCCAGGTTGGAACACTGAAGCTTTCTTT. This codes for CASSPPGWNTEAFF. The entire variable domain, with the rest obtained from reference TRBV7-8 and TRBJ1-1, is as follows: GAGVSQSPRYKVAKRGQDVALRCDPISGHVSLFWYQQALGQGPEFLTYFQNEAQLDKSGLPSDRFFAERPEGSVSTLKIQRTQQEDSAVYLCASSPPGWNTEAFFGQGTRLTVV.